This T cell receptor beta chain stems from a study of CD8 T cells in ankylosing spondylitis. Each CDR3 protein gets one entry after TCRdb re-called the 5' RACE reads with MiXCR. Among about 240,000 distinct CDR3 sequences listed, over 9.5% were seen once. This clonotype was detected many times. V dropped 4 bases and J dropped 1 base, with 14 bases sitting between them. CDR3 length: 15 residues. CDR1 and CDR2 (germline): SGHRS, YFSETQ. The chain recombines TRBV5-1 with TRBJ1-1; no clear D. The sequence was collected from a male donor with ankylosing spondylitis or in good health (not recorded which). Sequencing input: blood, either unsorted or a sorted T cell fraction (not recorded which). The CDR3 here is CASSPLSTQNTEAFF. Written as DNA, the CDR3 is TGCGCCAGCAGCCCATTGAGTACCCAGAACACTGAAGCTTTCTTT.